A selection of T cell receptor beta chains follows, all from one sample in a study of cytomegalovirus exposure and HLA in healthy donors. Sequencing was performed with immunoSEQ multiplex PCR; in TCRdb, only in-frame clones are kept and a portion is missing. Altogether approximately 200,000 clones are present, approximately 81% being singletons, with the ten largest covering about 0.24%. Input material: PBMCs. These receptors all stem from a boy between 10 and 17 years old in good health and CMV-seronegative. Both conserved end residues are part of each CDR3. Each record gives: clone size, V gene, D gene, J gene, CDR3 protein, CDR3 DNA. A D gene is named only where the DNA matches it firmly. Rows may omit the clone size; those that give it use once, few, many or a size class.

>-|TRBV6-5|-|TRBJ1-1
CASSYSSIAGTEAFF
TGTGCCAGCAGTTACTCATCGATAGCTGGGACTGAAGCTTTCTTT
>-|TRBV19|-|TRBJ1-1
CATSTFGNGEAFF
TGTGCCACCTCCACTTTCGGGAACGGTGAAGCTTTCTTT
>-|TRBV25-1|-|TRBJ1-1
CASSEGRNTEAFF
TGTGCCAGCAGTGAGGGCAGGAACACTGAAGCTTTCTTT
>-|TRBV7-8|-|TRBJ1-2
CASSLGRVRGWGYTF
TGTGCCAGCAGCTTAGGCCGAGTCAGGGGTTGGGGCTACACCTTC
>-|TRBV11-1|-|TRBJ2-7
CASRDPGFHEQYF
TGTGCCAGCAGAGACCCAGGGTTCCACGAGCAGTACTTC
>-|TRBV4-2|-|TRBJ2-3
CASSQEWASSGTDTQYF
TGTGCCAGCAGCCAAGAATGGGCTTCTAGCGGCACAGATACGCAGTATTTT
>once|TRBV7-7|-|TRBJ2-5
CASSLATASSETQYF
TGTGCTAGCAGCTTAGCCACCGCTAGCTCAGAGACCCAGTACTTC
>-|TRBV5-1|-|TRBJ1-1
CASSLFAQGSDAFF
TGCGCCAGCAGCTTATTCGCGCAGGGTTCGGATGCTTTCTTT
>-|TRBV11-2|-|TRBJ1-1
CASIGLRNTEAFF
TGTGCCAGCATCGGACTCCGGAACACTGAAGCTTTCTTT
>-|TRBV11-2|TRBD1|TRBJ1-2
CASRKRPGTGDYYGYTF
TGTGCCAGCAGAAAAAGACCTGGGACAGGGGACTACTATGGCTACACCTTC
>-|TRBV6-1|-|TRBJ2-5
CASSEAPGYGETQYF
TGTGCCAGCAGTGAAGCTCCGGGATACGGGGAGACCCAGTACTTC
>-|TRBV27|-|TRBJ1-1
CASSLSEHPREGGYGTEAFF
TGTGCCAGCAGTTTATCGGAACACCCTAGGGAGGGTGGGTACGGCACTGAAGCTTTCTTT
>-|TRBV7-2|-|TRBJ1-5
CASSYATGDQPQHF
TGTGCCAGCAGCTATGCGACAGGCGATCAGCCCCAGCATTTT
>-|TRBV9|-|TRBJ2-6
CASSVEGSSGANVLTF
TGTGCCAGCAGCGTAGAAGGGAGCTCTGGGGCCAACGTCCTGACTTTC
>-|TRBV6-1|-|TRBJ1-3
CASSARPGGNTIYF
TGTGCCAGCAGCGCACGACCGGGGGGAAACACCATATATTTT
>-|TRBV19|-|TRBJ1-1
CASSMTRGTEAFF
TGTGCCAGTAGTATGACACGGGGGACTGAAGCTTTCTTT
>-|TRBV12-5|TRBD2|TRBJ2-1
CASGLLTGTSGSSSYNEQFF
TGTGCTAGTGGTTTGCTTACCGGGACTAGCGGGTCCAGCTCCTACAATGAGCAGTTCTTC
>-|TRBV27|TRBD1|TRBJ2-2
CANGQGNAGELFF
TGTGCCAACGGACAGGGAAACGCCGGGGAGCTGTTTTTT
>-|TRBV6-5|TRBD1|TRBJ1-5
CASSYRGPNQPQHF
TGTGCCAGCAGTTACAGGGGGCCAAATCAGCCCCAGCATTTT
>-|TRBV5-1|-|TRBJ2-7
CASSFFMSAHTGDEQYF
TGCGCCAGCAGCTTTTTCATGTCGGCACACACCGGGGACGAGCAGTACTTC
>-|TRBV5-5|-|TRBJ1-5
CASSSRESNQPQHF
TGTGCCAGCAGCTCGAGGGAGTCCAATCAGCCCCAGCATTTT
>-|TRBV10-2|TRBD1|TRBJ1-2
CASTGQSEGYTF
TGCGCCAGCACGGGACAGAGTGAAGGCTACACCTTC
>-|TRBV6-1|TRBD1|TRBJ2-4
CASSTQDRVGIQYF
TGTGCCAGCAGTACTCAAGACAGGGTTGGCATTCAGTACTTC
>-|TRBV19|-|TRBJ2-7
CASSIALSYEQYF
TGTGCCAGTAGTATCGCACTTTCGTACGAGCAGTACTTC
>-|TRBV5-1|TRBD1|TRBJ2-7
CASSGTVGEQYF
TGCGCCAGCAGCGGGACAGTAGGCGAGCAGTACTTC
>-|TRBV27|TRBD2|TRBJ2-5
CASSLFGTSARETQYF
TGTGCCAGCAGTTTATTCGGGACTAGCGCGAGAGAGACCCAGTACTTC
>few|TRBV5-6|-|TRBJ2-3
CASILVPWRTDTQYF
TGTGCCAGCATCCTAGTCCCGTGGCGCACAGATACGCAGTATTTT
>-|TRBV30|-|TRBJ2-2
CAWSVRRDTGELFF
TGTGCCTGGAGTGTACGGCGGGACACCGGGGAGCTGTTTTTT
>few|TRBV15|-|TRBJ2-2
CATRDGTLGAGELFF
TGTGCCACGAGGGACGGGACTCTTGGCGCCGGGGAGCTGTTTTTT
>-|TRBV6-1|-|TRBJ1-4
CASSEAAGTNEKLFF
TGTGCCAGCAGTGAAGCTGCGGGGACTAATGAAAAACTGTTTTTT
>-|TRBV5-6|TRBD1|TRBJ2-7
CASSAAGTGGHEQYF
TGTGCCAGCAGCGCCGCCGGGACAGGGGGGCACGAGCAGTACTTC
>-|TRBV12-5|-|TRBJ1-1
CASGLVRPGTFF
TGTGCTAGTGGTTTGGTACGGCCGGGAACTTTCTTT
>-|TRBV2|TRBD2|TRBJ2-7
CASSEVLAGENNSYEQYF
TGTGCCAGCAGTGAAGTACTAGCGGGAGAAAACAACTCCTACGAGCAGTACTTC
>once|TRBV5-4|TRBD2|TRBJ2-1
CASSLGGLAGYNEQFF
TGTGCCAGCAGCTTGGGGGGACTAGCGGGGTACAATGAGCAGTTCTTC
>-|TRBV5-1|-|TRBJ2-5
CASSRGGETQYF
TGCGCCAGCAGCCGAGGGGGAGAGACCCAGTACTTC
>-|TRBV6-1|TRBD1|TRBJ2-3
CASVRDRATDTQYF
TGTGCCAGCGTCCGGGACAGGGCGACAGATACGCAGTATTTT